The sequence of this TCR beta chain was determined in a study of T cells in Graves' hyperthyroidism and ophthalmopathy. The table lists this clonotype with a few counts. The antigen is undetermined. Regions amplified from RNA transcripts were the TCR beta CDR3 regions. The HTBI primer set served for first-round RT-PCR of the TCR CDR3. TCRdb reanalysed the multiplex PCR reads using MiXCR and keeps one entry per CDR3 protein. There are around 270,000 distinct CDR3 sequences in the sample; approximately 19% occur only once, and about 35% lies in the top ten. CDR3 length: 18 amino acids. The V and J ends lost 2 bases and 3 bases, in that order; junction bases with no gene match: 12. Germline CDR1 MNHEY, CDR2 SMNVEV (reference sequence). General study findings and limits: The model anticipated ophthalmopathy a median approximately 6.7 months pre-onset.

Ophthalmopathy patients had moderate-to-severe active disease, CAS ≥3, NOSPECS ≥4, and disease duration under 3 months. What was sequenced was blood. This receptor was taken from a man aged 50 to 60 with Graves' ophthalmopathy. The chain couples TRBV27 to TRBJ2-7; 11 nucleotides agree with TRBD2. CDR3 amino acids: CASSLDSSGGTDLYEQYF. The CDR3 DNA reads TGTGCCAGCAGTTTAGATTCTAGCGGGGGGACGGATCTCTACGAGCAGTACTTC.